A selection of T cell receptor beta chains follows, all from one sample in a study of cytomegalovirus exposure and HLA in healthy donors. Clones were read by immunoSEQ multiplex PCR, and TCRdb kept only the in-frame ones, dropping some. The table shows around 70,000 clones, with about two thirds occurring only once. Material: PBMCs. The receptors stem from a woman between 35 and 50 years old in good health and CMV-seropositive. CDR3s include the opening cysteine and the closing phenylalanine or tryptophan. The order of the fields is D gene, J gene, V gene, clone size, CDR3 protein, CDR3 DNA. The D gene is left open where the match is weak. The listing skips clone size in some rows; elsewhere it reads once, few, many or a size class.

d_gene: TRBD1
j_gene: TRBJ1-4
v_gene: TRBV7-3
abundance: few
CDR3aa: CASSLTGGNGEKLFF
CDR3nt: TGTGCCAGCAGCCTGACAGGGGGCAATGGTGAAAAACTGTTTTTT

d_gene: NA
j_gene: TRBJ1-2
v_gene: TRBV5-6
abundance: few
CDR3aa: CASSARDIPLYGYTF
CDR3nt: TGTGCCAGCAGCGCCCGGGACATACCCCTCTATGGCTACACCTTC

d_gene: TRBD1
j_gene: TRBJ2-5
v_gene: TRBV9
abundance: few
CDR3aa: CASSVAPRQGQETQYF
CDR3nt: TGTGCCAGCAGCGTAGCACCTCGACAGGGACAAGAGACCCAGTACTTC

d_gene: NA
j_gene: TRBJ2-5
v_gene: TRBV12-5
abundance: NA
CDR3aa: CASGSYQETQYF
CDR3nt: TGTGCTAGTGGTTCGTACCAAGAGACCCAGTACTTC

d_gene: TRBD2
j_gene: TRBJ2-7
v_gene: TRBV7-2
abundance: once
CDR3aa: CSGTPRGSHYYEQYF
CDR3nt: TGTTCCGGCACGCCGCGGGGGAGCCATTACTACGAGCAGTACTTC

d_gene: TRBD2
j_gene: TRBJ2-1
v_gene: TRBV9
abundance: NA
CDR3aa: CASSLRSPGLAGGPSYNEQFF
CDR3nt: TGTGCCAGCAGCCTTCGAAGTCCGGGACTAGCGGGGGGTCCCTCCTACAATGAGCAGTTCTTC

d_gene: NA
j_gene: TRBJ2-3
v_gene: TRBV1
abundance: few
CDR3aa: CTSSKVPQGTSGVDTQYF
CDR3nt: TGCACCAGCAGCAAAGTGCCTCAGGGGACTAGCGGGGTTGATACGCAGTATTTT

d_gene: NA
j_gene: TRBJ2-3
v_gene: TRBV7-9
abundance: NA
CDR3aa: CASSPRGGGGTDTQYF
CDR3nt: TGTGCCAGCAGCCCCCGAGGGGGCGGGGGCACAGATACGCAGTATTTT

d_gene: NA
j_gene: TRBJ1-6
v_gene: TRBV7-8
abundance: NA
CDR3aa: CASSLASNSPLHF
CDR3nt: TGTGCCAGCAGCTTAGCGTCGAATTCACCCCTCCACTTT

d_gene: NA
j_gene: TRBJ2-3
v_gene: TRBV2
abundance: NA
CDR3aa: CASIRGGDTQYF
CDR3nt: TGTGCCAGCATCAGGGGTGGAGATACGCAGTATTTT

d_gene: TRBD1
j_gene: TRBJ2-5
v_gene: TRBV7-3
abundance: NA
CDR3aa: CASSSTGTAIETQYF
CDR3nt: TGTGCCAGCAGCTCCACCGGGACAGCGATAGAGACCCAGTACTTC

d_gene: TRBD1
j_gene: TRBJ2-5
v_gene: TRBV19
abundance: few
CDR3aa: CASSRSTGNQETQYF
CDR3nt: TGTGCCAGTAGTCGCTCGACAGGGAACCAAGAGACCCAGTACTTC

d_gene: NA
j_gene: TRBJ1-3
v_gene: TRBV6-5
abundance: NA
CDR3aa: CASSSETGNTIYF
CDR3nt: TGTGCCAGCAGTTCTGAGACAGGAAACACCATATATTTT

d_gene: NA
j_gene: TRBJ2-5
v_gene: TRBV29-1
abundance: NA
CDR3aa: CSVDGQTKETQYF
CDR3nt: TGCAGCGTTGATGGTCAAACAAAAGAGACCCAGTACTTC

d_gene: NA
j_gene: TRBJ1-3
v_gene: TRBV18
abundance: NA
CDR3aa: CASSPPQGLSGNTIYF
CDR3nt: TGTGCCAGCTCACCACCGCAGGGACTTTCTGGAAACACCATATATTTT

d_gene: TRBD2
j_gene: TRBJ2-3
v_gene: TRBV9
abundance: NA
CDR3aa: CASSLTSGGERRSTDTQYF
CDR3nt: TGTGCCAGCAGCTTGACTAGCGGGGGGGAACGCCGTAGCACAGATACGCAGTATTTT

d_gene: NA
j_gene: TRBJ1-4
v_gene: TRBV5-4
abundance: few
CDR3aa: CASSLATAGVREKLFF
CDR3nt: TGTGCCAGCAGCTTAGCTACAGCAGGTGTACGGGAAAAACTGTTTTTT

d_gene: NA
j_gene: TRBJ1-1
v_gene: TRBV5-1
abundance: NA
CDR3aa: CASASELNTEAFF
CDR3nt: TGCGCCAGCGCCTCGGAGTTGAACACTGAAGCTTTCTTT

d_gene: NA
j_gene: TRBJ2-3
v_gene: TRBV13
abundance: NA
CDR3aa: CASSLNLDTQYF
CDR3nt: TGTGCCAGCAGCTTAAACTTGGATACGCAGTATTTT

d_gene: TRBD2
j_gene: TRBJ2-3
v_gene: TRBV11-3
abundance: NA
CDR3aa: CASSLLAGTDTQYF
CDR3nt: TGTGCCAGCAGCTTACTAGCGGGCACAGATACGCAGTATTTT

d_gene: TRBD1
j_gene: TRBJ1-2
v_gene: TRBV2
abundance: NA
CDR3aa: CASSPGQERDYTF
CDR3nt: TGTGCCAGCAGTCCGGGACAGGAAAGGGACTACACCTTC

d_gene: NA
j_gene: TRBJ1-2
v_gene: TRBV19
abundance: NA
CDR3aa: CASSIDGTTVYGYTF
CDR3nt: TGTGCCAGTAGTATAGACGGGACAACGGTCTATGGCTACACCTTC

d_gene: NA
j_gene: TRBJ1-3
v_gene: TRBV10-3
abundance: NA
CDR3aa: CAISDEVWNTIYF
CDR3nt: TGTGCCATCAGTGATGAGGTTTGGAACACCATATATTTT

d_gene: TRBD1
j_gene: TRBJ1-1
v_gene: TRBV2
abundance: NA
CDR3aa: CASRHRGLHTEAFF
CDR3nt: TGTGCCAGCAGACACAGGGGGCTTCACACTGAAGCTTTCTTT

d_gene: TRBD1
j_gene: TRBJ2-7
v_gene: TRBV5-4
abundance: NA
CDR3aa: CASSSYPYDRDSPYEQYF
CDR3nt: TGTGCCAGCAGCTCCTACCCTTACGACAGGGATTCCCCCTACGAGCAGTACTTC

d_gene: NA
j_gene: TRBJ1-4
v_gene: TRBV27
abundance: NA
CDR3aa: CASRGDDEKLFF
CDR3nt: TGTGCCAGCAGGGGAGATGATGAAAAACTGTTTTTT

d_gene: NA
j_gene: TRBJ2-1
v_gene: TRBV9
abundance: NA
CDR3aa: CASSAKGVGEQFF
CDR3nt: TGTGCCAGCAGCGCCAAGGGGGTGGGTGAGCAGTTCTTC

d_gene: TRBD1
j_gene: TRBJ2-3
v_gene: TRBV6-6
abundance: NA
CDR3aa: CASSYGTGSNTDTQYF
CDR3nt: TGTGCCAGCAGTTATGGGACAGGGTCTAACACAGATACGCAGTATTTT

d_gene: TRBD2
j_gene: TRBJ2-5
v_gene: TRBV18
abundance: NA
CDR3aa: CASSPGLAGGHETQYF
CDR3nt: TGTGCCAGCTCACCAGGACTAGCGGGGGGGCACGAGACCCAGTACTTC

d_gene: NA
j_gene: TRBJ2-7
v_gene: TRBV21-1
abundance: NA
CDR3aa: CASRDLNYEQYF
CDR3nt: TGTGCCAGCAGGGACTTGAATTACGAGCAGTACTTC

d_gene: NA
j_gene: TRBJ2-7
v_gene: TRBV6-6
abundance: many
CDR3aa: CATSGGGHGEQYF
CDR3nt: TGTGCCACCTCTGGGGGGGGGCACGGCGAGCAGTACTTC

d_gene: TRBD1
j_gene: TRBJ1-5
v_gene: TRBV7-9
abundance: NA
CDR3aa: CASSLAWTGGESNQPQHF
CDR3nt: TGTGCCAGCAGCTTAGCTTGGACAGGGGGCGAGAGCAATCAGCCCCAGCATTTT

d_gene: TRBD2
j_gene: TRBJ2-7
v_gene: TRBV2
abundance: NA
CDR3aa: CASSGLAGVSSYEQYF
CDR3nt: TGTGCCAGCAGTGGACTAGCGGGGGTCAGCTCCTACGAGCAGTACTTC